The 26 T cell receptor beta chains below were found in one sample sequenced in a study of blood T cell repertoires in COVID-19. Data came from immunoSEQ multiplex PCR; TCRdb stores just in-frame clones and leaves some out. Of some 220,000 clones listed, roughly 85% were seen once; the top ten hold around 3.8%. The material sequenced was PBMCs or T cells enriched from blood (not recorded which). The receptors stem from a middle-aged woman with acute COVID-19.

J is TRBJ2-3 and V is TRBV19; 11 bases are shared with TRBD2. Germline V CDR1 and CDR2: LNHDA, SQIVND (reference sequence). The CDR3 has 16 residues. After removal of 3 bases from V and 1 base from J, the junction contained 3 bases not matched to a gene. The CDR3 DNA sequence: TGTGCCAGTAGTATTATGACTAGCGGGGGCACAGATACGCAGTATTTT. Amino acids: CASSIMTSGGTDTQYF.

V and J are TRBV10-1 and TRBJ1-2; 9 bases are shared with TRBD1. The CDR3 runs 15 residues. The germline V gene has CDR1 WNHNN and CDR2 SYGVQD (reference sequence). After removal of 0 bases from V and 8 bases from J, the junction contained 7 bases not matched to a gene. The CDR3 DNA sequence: TGCGCCAGCAGTGAGTCGACAGGGGGGCAGGGGGGCTACACCTTC. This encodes CASSESTGGQGGYTF.

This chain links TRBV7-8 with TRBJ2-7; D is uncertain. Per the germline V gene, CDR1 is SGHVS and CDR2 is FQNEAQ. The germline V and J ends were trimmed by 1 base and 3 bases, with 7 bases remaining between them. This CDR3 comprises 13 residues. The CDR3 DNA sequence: TGTGCCAGCAGCTTAGGCACTGGCTACGAGCAGTACGTC. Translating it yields CASSLGTGYEQYV.

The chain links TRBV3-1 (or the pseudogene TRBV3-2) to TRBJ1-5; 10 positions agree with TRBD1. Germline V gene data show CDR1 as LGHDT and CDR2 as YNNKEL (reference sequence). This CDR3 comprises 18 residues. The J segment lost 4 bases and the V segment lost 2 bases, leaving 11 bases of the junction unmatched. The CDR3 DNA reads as TGTGCCAGCAGCCAAAACCGGGACAGGGGAAAAAGAAATCAGCCCCAGCATTTT. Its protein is CASSQNRDRGKRNQPQHF.

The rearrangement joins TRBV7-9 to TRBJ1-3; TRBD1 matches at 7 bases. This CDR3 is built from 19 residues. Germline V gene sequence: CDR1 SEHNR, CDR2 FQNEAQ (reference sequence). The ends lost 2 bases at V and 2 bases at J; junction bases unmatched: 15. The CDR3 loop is CASSLMSGTARNPGNTIYF. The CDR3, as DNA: TGTGCCAGCAGCTTAATGTCAGGGACAGCGAGAAATCCTGGAAACACCATATATTTT.

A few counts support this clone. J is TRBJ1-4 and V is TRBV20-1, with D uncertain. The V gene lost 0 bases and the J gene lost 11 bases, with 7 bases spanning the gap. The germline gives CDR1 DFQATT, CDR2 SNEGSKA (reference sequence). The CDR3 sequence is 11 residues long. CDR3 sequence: CSARDGRKLFF. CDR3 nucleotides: TGCAGTGCTAGAGATGGGAGGAAACTGTTTTTT.

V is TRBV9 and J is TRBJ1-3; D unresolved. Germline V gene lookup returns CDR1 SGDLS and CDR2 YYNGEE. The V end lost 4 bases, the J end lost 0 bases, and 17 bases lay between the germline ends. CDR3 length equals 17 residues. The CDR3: CASSKHTSDRSGNTIYF. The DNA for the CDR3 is TGTGCCAGCAGCAAACACACCAGCGACCGCTCTGGAAACACCATATATTTT.

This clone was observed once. The CDR3 bases are TGTGCCAGCAGCCCCGGACAGGGGGCGGGCAATCAGCCCCAGCATTTT. Amino acid sequence: CASSPGQGAGNQPQHF. This sequence joins TRBV7-9 and TRBJ1-5; TRBD1 matches at 11 bases. V lost 5 bases, J lost 2 bases, and 5 bases stayed unmatched. CDR3 size: 16 residues. CDR1 is SEHNR and CDR2 is FQNEAQ in the germline V gene (reference sequence).

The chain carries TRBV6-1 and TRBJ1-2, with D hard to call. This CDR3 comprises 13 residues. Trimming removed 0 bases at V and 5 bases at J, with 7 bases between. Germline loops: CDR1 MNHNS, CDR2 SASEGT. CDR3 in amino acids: CASSEATGYGYTF. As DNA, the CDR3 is TGTGCCAGCAGTGAAGCGACGGGTTATGGCTACACCTTC.

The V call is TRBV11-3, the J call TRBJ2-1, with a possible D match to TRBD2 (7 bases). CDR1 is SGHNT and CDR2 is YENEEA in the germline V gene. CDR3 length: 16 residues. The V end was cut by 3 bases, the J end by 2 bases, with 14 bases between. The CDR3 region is CASSLRGAGAYNEQFF. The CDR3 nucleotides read TGTGCCAGCAGCTTGAGGGGGGCGGGGGCCTACAATGAGCAGTTCTTC. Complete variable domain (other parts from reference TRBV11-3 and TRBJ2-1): EAGVVQSPRYKIIEKKQPVAFWCNPISGHNTLYWYLQNLGQGPELLIRYENEEAVDDSQLPKDRFSAERLKGVDSTLKIQPAELGDSAVYLCASSLRGAGAYNEQFFGPGTRLTVL.

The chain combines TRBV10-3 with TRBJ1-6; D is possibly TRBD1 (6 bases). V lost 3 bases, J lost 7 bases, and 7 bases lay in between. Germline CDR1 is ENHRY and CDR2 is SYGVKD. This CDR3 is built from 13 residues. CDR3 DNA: TGTGCCATCAGTGACACAGGGAATTCACCCCTCCACTTT. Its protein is CAISDTGNSPLHF.

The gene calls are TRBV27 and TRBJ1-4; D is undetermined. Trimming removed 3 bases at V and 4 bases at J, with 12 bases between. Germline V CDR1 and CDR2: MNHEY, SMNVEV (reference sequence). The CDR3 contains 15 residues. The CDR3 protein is CASSLLSFGNEKLFF. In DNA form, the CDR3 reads TGTGCCAGCAGTTTGCTCTCGTTCGGTAATGAAAAACTGTTTTTT.

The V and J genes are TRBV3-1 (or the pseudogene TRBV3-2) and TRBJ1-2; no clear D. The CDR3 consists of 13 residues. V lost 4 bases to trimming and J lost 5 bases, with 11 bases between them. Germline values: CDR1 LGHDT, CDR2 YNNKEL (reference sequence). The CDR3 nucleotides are TGTGCCAGCAGCCCCGGACTTCCTTATGGCTACACCTTC. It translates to CASSPGLPYGYTF.

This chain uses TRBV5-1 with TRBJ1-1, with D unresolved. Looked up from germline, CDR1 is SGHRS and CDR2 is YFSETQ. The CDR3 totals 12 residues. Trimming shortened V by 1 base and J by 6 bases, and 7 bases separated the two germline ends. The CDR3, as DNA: TGCGCCAGCAGCTTGTCAGAGGCTGAAGCTTTCTTT. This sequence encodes CASSLSEAEAFF. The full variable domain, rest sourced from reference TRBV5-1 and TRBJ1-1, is KAGVTQTPRYLIKTRGQQVTLSCSPISGHRSVSWYQQTPGQGLQFLFEYFSETQRNKGNFPGRFSGRQFSNSRSEMNVSTLELGDSALYLCASSLSEAEAFFGQGTRLTVV.

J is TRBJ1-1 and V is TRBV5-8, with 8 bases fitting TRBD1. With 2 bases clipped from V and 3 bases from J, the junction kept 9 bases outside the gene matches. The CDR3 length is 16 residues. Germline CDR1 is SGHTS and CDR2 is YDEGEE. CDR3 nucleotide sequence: TGTGCCAGCAGCTTTCGACAGGGGTCGGCGCACACTGAAGCTTTCTTT. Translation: CASSFRQGSAHTEAFF.

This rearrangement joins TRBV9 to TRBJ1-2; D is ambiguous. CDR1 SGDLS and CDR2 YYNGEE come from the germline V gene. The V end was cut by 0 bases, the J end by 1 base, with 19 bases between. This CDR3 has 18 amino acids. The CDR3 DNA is TGTGCCAGCAGCGTAGATCCAGGAAACACGGATATTAACTATGGCTACACCTTC. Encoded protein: CASSVDPGNTDINYGYTF. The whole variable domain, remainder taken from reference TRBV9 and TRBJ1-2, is DSGVTQTPKHLITATGQRVTLRCSPRSGDLSVYWYQQSLDQGLQFLIQYYNGEERAKGNILERFSAQQFPDLHSELNLSSLELGDSALYFCASSVDPGNTDINYGYTFGSGTRLTVV.

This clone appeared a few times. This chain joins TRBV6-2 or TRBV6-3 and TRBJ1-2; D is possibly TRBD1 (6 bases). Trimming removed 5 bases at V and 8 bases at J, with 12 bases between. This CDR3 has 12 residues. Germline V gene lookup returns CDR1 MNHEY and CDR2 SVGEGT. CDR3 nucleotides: TGTGCCAGCAGTCTCACAGGGTCCGGCTACACCTTC. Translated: CASSLTGSGYTF.

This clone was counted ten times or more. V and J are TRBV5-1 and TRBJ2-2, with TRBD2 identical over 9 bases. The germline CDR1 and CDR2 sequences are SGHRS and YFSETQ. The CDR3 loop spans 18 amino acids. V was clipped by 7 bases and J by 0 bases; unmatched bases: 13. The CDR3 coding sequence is TGCGCCAGCTCGGGTTTAGCGGCTAGCGGGGCGAACACCGGGGAGCTGTTTTTT. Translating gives CASSGLAASGANTGELFF.

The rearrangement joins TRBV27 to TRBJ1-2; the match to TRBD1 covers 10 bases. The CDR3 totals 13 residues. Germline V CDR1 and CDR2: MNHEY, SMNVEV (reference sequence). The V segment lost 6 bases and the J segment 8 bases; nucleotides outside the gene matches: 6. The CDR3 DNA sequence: TGTGCCAGCAGGACAGGGGGCCCAAGCGGCTACACCTTC. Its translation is CASRTGGPSGYTF.

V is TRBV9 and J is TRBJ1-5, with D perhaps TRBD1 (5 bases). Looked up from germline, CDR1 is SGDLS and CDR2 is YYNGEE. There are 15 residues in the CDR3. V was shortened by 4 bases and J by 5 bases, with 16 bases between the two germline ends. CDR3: CASSPGGAGYQPQHF. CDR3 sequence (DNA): TGTGCCAGCAGCCCCGGCGGGGCAGGTTATCAGCCCCAGCATTTT.

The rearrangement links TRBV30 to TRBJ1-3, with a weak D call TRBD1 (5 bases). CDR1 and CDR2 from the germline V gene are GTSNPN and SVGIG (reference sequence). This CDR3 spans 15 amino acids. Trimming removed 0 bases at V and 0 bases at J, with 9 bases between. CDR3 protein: CAWSVGQSSGNTIYF. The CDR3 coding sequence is TGTGCCTGGAGTGTGGGGCAGTCCTCTGGAAACACCATATATTTT.

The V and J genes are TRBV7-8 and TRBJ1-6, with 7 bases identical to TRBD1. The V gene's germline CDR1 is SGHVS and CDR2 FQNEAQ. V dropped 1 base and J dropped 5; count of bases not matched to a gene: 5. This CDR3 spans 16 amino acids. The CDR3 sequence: CASSLGTGDNNSPLHF. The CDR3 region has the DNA TGTGCCAGCAGCTTAGGGACAGGCGATAATAATTCACCCCTCCACTTT.

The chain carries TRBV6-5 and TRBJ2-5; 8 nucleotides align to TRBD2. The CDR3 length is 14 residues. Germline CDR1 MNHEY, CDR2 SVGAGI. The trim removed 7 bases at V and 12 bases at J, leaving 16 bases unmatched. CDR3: CASTRRQAGDPEYF. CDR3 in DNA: TGTGCCAGCACCCGGAGACAAGCGGGGGATCCTGAGTACTTC.

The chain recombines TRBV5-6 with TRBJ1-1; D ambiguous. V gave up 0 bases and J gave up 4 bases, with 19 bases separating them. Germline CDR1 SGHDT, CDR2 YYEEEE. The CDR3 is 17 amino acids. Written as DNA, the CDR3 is TGTGCCAGCAGCTTGGGAGTAGGACTGACGACGAGCACTGAAGCTTTCTTT. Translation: CASSLGVGLTTSTEAFF.

The CDR3 DNA reads TGTGCCAGCAGCTTATTGCAGGGAACTAGCGGGGGGTCAACCGGGGAGCTGTTTTTT. Its translation is CASSLLQGTSGGSTGELFF. V and J are TRBV7-2 and TRBJ2-2; 12 nucleotides agree with TRBD2. CDR3 size: 19 residues. The V gene end was trimmed by 2 bases and the J gene end by 5 bases; junction bases not matched to a gene: 12. Per the germline V gene, CDR1 is SGHTA and CDR2 is FQGNSA. The full variable domain, its missing parts supplied by reference TRBV7-2 and TRBJ2-2, is GAGVSQSPSNKVTEKGKDVELRCDPISGHTALYWYRQSLGQGLEFLIYFQGNSAPDKSGLPSDRFSAERTGGSVSTLTIQRTQQEDSAVYLCASSLLQGTSGGSTGELFFGEGSRLTVL.

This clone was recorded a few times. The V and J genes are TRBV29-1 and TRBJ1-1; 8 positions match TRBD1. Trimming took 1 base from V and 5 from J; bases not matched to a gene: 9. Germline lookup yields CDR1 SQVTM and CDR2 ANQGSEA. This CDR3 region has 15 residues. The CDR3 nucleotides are TGCAGCGTTGAAGTCGCTCAGGGGGCGCGAACTGAAGCTTTCTTT. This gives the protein CSVEVAQGARTEAFF.